This TCR beta chain was sequenced during a study of STAT5B mutations in CD4+ large granular lymphocyte leukemia. The study's findings and limits: Main leukemic clonotypes were patient-specific, but 20% to 25% appeared at low frequency elsewhere.

Note on this clone: Its antigen is currently unknown.

Methods used by the authors: Productive clonotypes were detectable down to 2.59 x 10-5 frequency. Sequenced by immunoSEQ multiplex PCR; TCRdb stores in-frame clones only, minus some. V, J and clone size derive from that table, while D and trimming were established from the DNA sequence. Among 35,000 or so clones listed, roughly 71% were seen once. The V end lost 3 bases, the J end lost 4 bases, and 13 bases lay between the germline ends. The CDR3 extends over 15 amino acids. Germline V gene lookup returns CDR1 MNHNS and CDR2 SASEGT. This chain links TRBV6-1 with TRBJ1-3, with D unclear. Sequenced sample: CD4+ T cells from blood buffy coats. This sequence originates from a human donor in good health. This chain's CDR3 is CASSDATRAGNTIYF. CDR3 bases: TGTGCCAGCAGTGATGCCACGCGGGCAGGAAACACCATATATTTT.